This is a list of T cell receptor beta chains from one sample in a study of shared clonotypes between healthy human individuals. Libraries were prepared by immunoSEQ multiplex PCR; TCRdb keeps only in-frame clonotypes and omits some of them. The sample lists 2 million to 3 million clones, around 90% occurring once. Sequenced: naive CD4+ T cells sorted from blood. The receptors come from a man aged 18 to 35 in good health. Both conserved end residues are part of each CDR3. The D gene is left open where the match is weak. Clone size appears in some rows only: once, few, many, or a class for an expanded clone.

d_call j_call v_call clone_size cdr3_nt cdr3_aa
- TRBJ2-5 TRBV7-9 - TGTGCCAGCAGCTCGCAGGAGGTGCGATTACGAGAGACCCAGTACTTC CASSSQEVRLRETQYF
- TRBJ1-5 TRBV25-1 - TGTGCCAGCAGTGAGACGTCGCTGGTTAGCAATCAGCCCCAGCATTTT CASSETSLVSNQPQHF
TRBD2 TRBJ2-1 TRBV28 - TGTGCCAGCAAGGCTAGCGGGGGGACGAATGAGCAGTTCTTC CASKASGGTNEQFF
TRBD1 TRBJ2-5 TRBV9 - TGTGCCAGCAGCGTTACCGGGACAGAGGAGACCCAGTACTTC CASSVTGTEETQYF
- TRBJ1-6 TRBV5-1 - TGCGCCAGCAGCTATGAACGGCTCGAAGGCTCACCCCTCCACTTT CASSYERLEGSPLHF
TRBD2 TRBJ2-1 TRBV18 - TGTGCCAGCTCACCGACTAGCGCCTACAATGAGCAGTTCTTC CASSPTSAYNEQFF
- TRBJ1-6 TRBV2 - TGTGCCAGCAAATCAGAGGCGTATAATTCACCCCTCCACTTT CASKSEAYNSPLHF
TRBD2 TRBJ2-1 TRBV7-9 - TGTGCCAGCAGCTTCCTAGCGGGGGATACCAATGAGCAGTTCTTC CASSFLAGDTNEQFF
- TRBJ2-1 TRBV10-1 - TGCGCCAGCAGTGAGTCGCGGCGATATGAGCAGTTCTTC CASSESRRYEQFF
TRBD1 TRBJ1-6 TRBV4-3 - TGCGCCAGCAGCCAAACCTCCGGGACAGGCTCCTATAATTCACCCCTCCACTTT CASSQTSGTGSYNSPLHF
- TRBJ2-7 TRBV19 - TGTGCCAGTAGTAATGCAGGGGAGATATCCTACGAGCAGTACTTC CASSNAGEISYEQYF
- TRBJ2-2 TRBV4-1 - TGCGCCAGCAGCCAATATCTAACGGGGGGAAAGGGGGCTCCGGAGCTGTTTTTT CASSQYLTGGKGAPELFF
TRBD2 TRBJ2-1 TRBV12-5 - TGTGCTAGTGGTTTGCCGACTAGCGGGCGGCGCAATGAGCAGTTCTTC CASGLPTSGRRNEQFF
TRBD2 TRBJ2-7 TRBV10-2 - TGCGCCAGCACCGATCGAGCGGGAGTGTACGAGCAGTACTTC CASTDRAGVYEQYF
- TRBJ1-3 TRBV10-1 - TGCGCCAGCAGTGAAGGTAGCCAGCGCTCTGGAAACACCATATATTTT CASSEGSQRSGNTIYF
- TRBJ2-7 TRBV5-6 - TGTGCCAGCAGCCGCGGGGCCTACGAGCAGTACTTC CASSRGAYEQYF
- TRBJ2-4 TRBV10-2 - TGCGCCAGCAGTGAGGGAACAGTGATTGGCGGCATTCAGTACTTC CASSEGTVIGGIQYF
- TRBJ2-1 TRBV7-2 - TGTGCCAGCAACCCGCCGGGGTCCTACAATGAGCAGTTCTTC CASNPPGSYNEQFF
- TRBJ2-5 TRBV11-3 - TGTGCCAGCAGCGTCGGGGGCAGCCAGGCGGGGGAGACCCAGTACTTC CASSVGGSQAGETQYF
- TRBJ1-2 TRBV27 - TGTGCCAGCAGTTTAGGGCAGAACTATGGCTACACCTTC CASSLGQNYGYTF
- TRBJ2-5 TRBV6-5 - TGTGCCAGCAGTTACGTGCAGGAAGGGGAGACCCAGTACTTC CASSYVQEGETQYF
- TRBJ2-2 TRBV18 - TGTGCCAGCTCACCACCAACCAGGAGCACCGGGGAGCTGTTTTTT CASSPPTRSTGELFF
- TRBJ2-2 TRBV10-2 - TGCGCCAGCAGTGGAGCGAACACCGGGGAGCTGTTTTTT CASSGANTGELFF
- TRBJ2-7 TRBV6-5 - TGTGCCAGCAGTTACTCCCGGGACAAGGGGATTTACGAGCAGTACTTC CASSYSRDKGIYEQYF
- TRBJ2-7 TRBV30 - TGTGCCTCCATTTTTCCCCCCCTGGGCGAGCAGTACTTC CASIFPPLGEQYF
- TRBJ2-5 TRBV10-1 - TGCGCCCCAGGGGAACCGACCCCGGATGCCCAGTACTTC CAPGEPTPDAQYF
TRBD1 TRBJ1-3 TRBV18 - TGTGCCAGCTCACCGGGGACAGTACCTGGAAACACCATATATTTT CASSPGTVPGNTIYF
- TRBJ2-5 TRBV19 - TGTGCCAGTAGGGATGTCGGGAGCGGAAAGACCCAGTACTTC CASRDVGSGKTQYF
- TRBJ2-1 TRBV18 - TGTGCCAGCTCACCACCAGACGGGGGGCAGTTCTTC CASSPPDGGQFF
TRBD1 TRBJ1-5 TRBV27 - TGTGCCAGCAAGCAAACAGGGGGGCCTCAGGAGCCCCAGCATTTT CASKQTGGPQEPQHF
- TRBJ1-1 TRBV18 - TGTGCCAGCTCACCACTGGATTCAAACACTGAAGCTTTCTTT CASSPLDSNTEAFF
TRBD2 TRBJ2-7 TRBV11-2 once TGTGCCAGCAGCTTGTGGACTAGCGGGAACTACGAGCAGTACTTC CASSLWTSGNYEQYF
- TRBJ1-2 TRBV30 - TGTGCCTGGAGTGTAACAAGAGACTATGGCTACACCTTC CAWSVTRDYGYTF
- TRBJ2-5 TRBV5-5 once TGTGCCAGCAGCTCACCGGCTACTGAGACCCAGTACTTC CASSSPATETQYF
- TRBJ1-2 TRBV29-1 - TGCAGCGTTGGGGCCTTAACTGACCCCTTTTATGGCTACACCTTC CSVGALTDPFYGYTF
TRBD2 TRBJ2-1 TRBV19 - TGTGCCAGTAGATTAGCGGGACGTAATGAGCAGTTCTTC CASRLAGRNEQFF
TRBD2 TRBJ2-7 TRBV19 - TGTGCCAGTAGTTCTGGACTAGCGGGAGTCTACGAGCAGTACTTC CASSSGLAGVYEQYF
TRBD1 TRBJ2-3 TRBV5-1 - TGCGCCAGCAGACCAGGGGGCAGCACAGATACGCAGTATTTT CASRPGGSTDTQYF
- TRBJ2-5 TRBV6-1 - TGTGCCAGCAGTGACTGGGTGTCGGGGCGGGGAGAGACCCAGTACTTC CASSDWVSGRGETQYF
TRBD2 TRBJ2-7 TRBV5-1 - TGCGCCAGCAGCTCAGTCGACGGGAGGGTTTACGAGCAGTACTTC CASSSVDGRVYEQYF
- TRBJ1-4 TRBV29-1 - TGCAGCGTTTTAGGACAGCTTGCAACTAATGAAAAACTGTTTTTT CSVLGQLATNEKLFF
TRBD2 TRBJ2-1 TRBV19 - TGTGCCAGCTCCGAGTTCGAAGCGGGACTCTACAATGAGCAGTTCTTC CASSEFEAGLYNEQFF
- TRBJ2-7 TRBV6-6 - TGTGCCAGCAGTCTTCCTGAGGGGACCTACGAGCAGTACTTC CASSLPEGTYEQYF
TRBD2 TRBJ2-7 TRBV7-2 - TGTGCCAGCAGCTTAGGGGGACTAGCGGGAGTGGAGCAGTACTTC CASSLGGLAGVEQYF
- TRBJ2-3 TRBV10-2 - TGCGCCAGCAGTGAGAGGGCTAGAAGCACAGATACGCAGTATTTT CASSERARSTDTQYF